This TCR beta chain was sequenced during a study of CXCR3-negative and CXCR3-positive naive CD8 T cells. General study results and limits: Naive cells that were CXCR3-negative or CXCR3-positive used TRBV-TRBJ genes alike, while memory cells diverged. For CXCR3-positive naive cells, TRB CDR3s were more hydrophobic than those of CXCR3-negative naive cells. Cryopreservation partially lowered CXCR3 expression, so most assays used fresh PBMCs. Diversity ran similarly high across both naive subsets but far lower in memory CD8+ cells.

This clonotype counts as medium-sized by frequency. Its antigen remains unidentified. UMI-labeled 5' RACE yielded the TRB cDNA libraries. No DNA is given; TCRdb re-called the 5' RACE reads and lists each CDR3 protein once. The sample totals 6,000 to 7,500 distinct CDR3 sequences. Source material: naive CXCR3+ CD8+ T cells from blood. Subset indicated: CD45RO-CCR7+CD27+CD95- naive CD8+ T cells expressing CXCR3 (TNR3+). This clonotype was sampled from a human donor in good health. Some clones in this sample may be carry-over from other donors' samples.

The CDR3 reads CSVEGQREGNTGELFF. The rearrangement links TRBV29-1 to TRBJ2-2; TCRdb's D call, TRBD2, is unchecked because there is no DNA. The CDR3 covers 16 residues. CDR1 SQVTM and CDR2 ANQGSEA come from the germline V gene.